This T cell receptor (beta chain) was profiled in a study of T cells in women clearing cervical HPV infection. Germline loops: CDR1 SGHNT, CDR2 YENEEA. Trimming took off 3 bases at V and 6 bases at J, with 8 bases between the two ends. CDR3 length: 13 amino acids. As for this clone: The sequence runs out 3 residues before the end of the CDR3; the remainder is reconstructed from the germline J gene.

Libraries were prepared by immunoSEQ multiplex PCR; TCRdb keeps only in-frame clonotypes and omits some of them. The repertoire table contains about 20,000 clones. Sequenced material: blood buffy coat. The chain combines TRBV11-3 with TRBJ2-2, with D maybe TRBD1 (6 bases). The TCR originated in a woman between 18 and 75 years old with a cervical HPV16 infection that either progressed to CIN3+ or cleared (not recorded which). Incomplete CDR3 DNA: TGTGCCAGCAGCTTGGGACAACCCGGGGAG. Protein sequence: CASSLGQPGE. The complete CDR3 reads CASSLGQPGELFF.